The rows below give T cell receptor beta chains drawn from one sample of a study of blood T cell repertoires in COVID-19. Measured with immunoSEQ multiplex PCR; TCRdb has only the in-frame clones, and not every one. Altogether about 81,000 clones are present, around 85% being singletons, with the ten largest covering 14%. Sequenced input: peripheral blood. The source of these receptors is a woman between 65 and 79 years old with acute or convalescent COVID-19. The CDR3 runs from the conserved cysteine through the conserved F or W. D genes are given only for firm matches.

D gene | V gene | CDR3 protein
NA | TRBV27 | CASSSWASGNTIYF
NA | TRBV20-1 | CSASVGDTEAFF
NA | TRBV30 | CAWSKQGMANTEAFF
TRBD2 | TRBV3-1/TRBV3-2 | CASSQPGEGRYNEQFF
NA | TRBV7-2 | CASSFLRTDTQYF
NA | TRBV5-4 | CASSFGAGVSSPLHF
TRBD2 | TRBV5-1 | CASSVGLAGPTGEETQYF
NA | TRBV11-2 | CASSRAFRGDTGELFF
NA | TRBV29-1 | CSIRASSTDTQYF
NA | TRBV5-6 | CASSPDINYGYTF
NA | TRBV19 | CASSWGDSNEKLFF
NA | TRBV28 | CASSILSGRVGGYTF
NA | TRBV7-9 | CASSLGGFIYGYTF
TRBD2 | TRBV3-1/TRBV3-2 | CASSQDPAGGLIF
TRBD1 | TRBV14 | CASSQDFTDRVFRGNTIYF
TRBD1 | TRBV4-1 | CASSPDRGSYNEQFF
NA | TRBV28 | CASSSRDTGNTIYF
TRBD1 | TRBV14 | CASSRGTGGFTDTQYF
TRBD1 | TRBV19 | CASSIPRGGGYQETQYF
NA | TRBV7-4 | CASSFKSSYNSPLHF
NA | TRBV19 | CASIPDRPRGTEAFF
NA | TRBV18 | CASSPQGIPDNSGNTIYF
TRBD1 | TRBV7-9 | CASSSAGTVQETQYF
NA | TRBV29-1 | CSARDRFTNTGELFF
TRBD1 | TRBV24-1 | CATSEWGQREFF
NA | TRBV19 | CASSMGAGSYGYTF
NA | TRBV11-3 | CASGVTATDTQYF
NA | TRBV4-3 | CASSQEGRHTDTQYF
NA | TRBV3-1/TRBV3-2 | CASSQEAGNEQFF
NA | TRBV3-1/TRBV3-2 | CASSQGSTGELFF
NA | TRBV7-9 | CASSSATGGNTGELFF
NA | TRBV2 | CASRDYQGFTEKLFF
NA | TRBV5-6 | CASSFAGRAETQYF
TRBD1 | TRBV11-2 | CASSLARTGTAQPQHF
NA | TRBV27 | CASSSWGGRSNYGYTF
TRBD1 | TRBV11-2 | CASSRQGSSYNEQFF
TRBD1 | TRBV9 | CASSGTSGGGDTQYF
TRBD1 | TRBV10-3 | CAISDPGQGDYGYTF
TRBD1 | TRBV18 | CASSPTGDYGYTF
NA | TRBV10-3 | CAISESTQGVTDTQYF
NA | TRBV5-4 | CASSLSKDSSGNTIYF
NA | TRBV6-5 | CASSPGLSQPQHF
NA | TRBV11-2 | CASSPLARVDTEAFF
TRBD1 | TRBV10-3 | CAISESTGGYTGELFF
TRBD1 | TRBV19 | CASSITGVGKETQYF
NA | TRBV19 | CASSLQGAGGDNEQFF
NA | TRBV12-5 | CASGSGLLSTGEQFF
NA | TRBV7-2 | CASSLDQSYNEQFF
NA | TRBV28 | CASSSRTPSTDTQYF
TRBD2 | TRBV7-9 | CASSSQGLAGGEQFF
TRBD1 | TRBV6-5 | CASSLGTGRNTEAFF
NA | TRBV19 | CASNAVGTRAAGYTF
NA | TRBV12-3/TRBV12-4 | CASSDRIRDTIYF
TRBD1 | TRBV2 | CASSELGTGFGYTF
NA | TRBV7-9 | CASSLDYRVSGNTIYF